A selection of T cell receptor beta chains follows, all from one sample in a study of shared clonotypes between healthy human individuals. The repertoire was sequenced with immunoSEQ multiplex PCR; TCRdb's copy has only in-frame clones and lacks some. The repertoire holds roughly 500,000 clones, with about 96% as singletons. Input material: naive CD4+ T cells sorted from blood. The receptors originated from a woman under 40 in good health. Each CDR3 is given with its conserved first and last residue.

J gene | V gene | CDR3 protein
TRBJ2-3 | TRBV5-1 | CASSLGGSLQYF
TRBJ2-5 | TRBV9 | CASSVGGVQETQYF
TRBJ2-7 | TRBV19 | CASSTSQGVYEQYF
TRBJ1-1 | TRBV18 | CASSPLDRVNTEAFF
TRBJ2-5 | TRBV5-4 | CASSLPGPAETQYF
TRBJ2-2 | TRBV11-2 | CASSPLAGVPTGELFF
TRBJ2-5 | TRBV5-4 | CASSLTSGAQETQYF
TRBJ1-1 | TRBV12-5 | CASGLIPKGVAFSGNTEAFF
TRBJ1-1 | TRBV11-2 | CASRLVTGNTEAFF
TRBJ2-7 | TRBV19 | CASSAQTYYEQYF
TRBJ2-4 | TRBV5-6 | CASSLDRGFFNIQYF
TRBJ2-3 | TRBV30 | CAWSKRDTQYF
TRBJ1-4 | TRBV28 | CASSLFQGIPNEKLFF
TRBJ1-4 | TRBV11-1 | CASSLDQGSEKLFF
TRBJ1-1 | TRBV15 | CATSRGGTKSYTEAFF
TRBJ1-2 | TRBV6-6 | CASSYSALTGYGYTF
TRBJ1-3 | TRBV7-9 | CASSPQGTPGHTIYF
TRBJ2-7 | TRBV19 | CASSESSGSGFYEQYF
TRBJ2-7 | TRBV18 | CASSPGTDSYEQYF
TRBJ1-1 | TRBV7-2 | CASSFLWAEAFF